The rows below give T cell receptor beta chains drawn from one sample of a study of blood T cell repertoires in COVID-19. Libraries were prepared by immunoSEQ multiplex PCR; TCRdb keeps only in-frame clonotypes and omits some of them. The sample includes just over 300,000 clones, about 87% of them seen just once. The sequencing input was PBMCs or T cells enriched from blood (not recorded which). The receptors originated from a woman aged 18-35 years who had recovered from COVID-19. Each CDR3 is given with its conserved first and last residue. D genes are given only for firm matches. Clone size is given for some rows only: seen once, a few or many times, or a class if the clone is expanded.

-	-	TRBJ2-2	TRBV11-3	TGTGCCAGCAGCTTTTACAGTTCCACCGGGGAGCTGTTTTTT	CASSFYSSTGELFF
-	TRBD1	TRBJ1-1	TRBV5-1	TGCGCCAGCAGTGGCGGACAGGGCTATCGAACCATGAACACTGAAGCTTTCTTT	CASSGGQGYRTMNTEAFF
-	-	TRBJ1-1	TRBV5-4	TGTGCCAGCAGCTATGGGCAGGTCACTGAAGCTTTCTTT	CASSYGQVTEAFF
-	TRBD1	TRBJ2-7	TRBV5-1	TGCGCCAGCGGCTTAACCGACAGGGCCTACGAGCAGTACTTC	CASGLTDRAYEQYF
-	-	TRBJ1-5	TRBV24-1	TGTGCCACCCAAGACAGTACCGGCAATCAGCCCCAGCATTTT	CATQDSTGNQPQHF
-	TRBD2	TRBJ2-1	TRBV4-3	TGCGCCAGCAGCCCAACTAGCGGGGGTTACAATGAGCAGTTCTTC	CASSPTSGGYNEQFF
-	-	TRBJ1-2	TRBV6-2/TRBV6-3	TGTGCCAGCAGCCCCCCCGAGTCTTACTATGGCTACACCTTC	CASSPPESYYGYTF
-	TRBD1	TRBJ2-2	TRBV7-3	TGTGCCAGCAGCCTACCTACAGGGACAGGGCTCGGGGAGCTGTTTTTT	CASSLPTGTGLGELFF
-	-	TRBJ2-5	TRBV19	TGTGCCAGTAGACCCCCGGGGGAAGAGACCCAGTACTTC	CASRPPGEETQYF
once	TRBD1	TRBJ2-7	TRBV24-1	TGTGCCACCCGGGACAGGACCTACGAGCAGTACTTC	CATRDRTYEQYF
-	-	TRBJ1-2	TRBV28	TGTGCCAGCAGTAACCAGAACTATGGCTACACCTTC	CASSNQNYGYTF
-	-	TRBJ2-7	TRBV12-3/TRBV12-4	TGTGCCAGCAGTACCCAGGGCTACGAGCAGTACTTC	CASSTQGYEQYF
once	-	TRBJ2-1	TRBV11-2	TGTGCCAGCAGCTTAGATCTTGAGGCCCCCGTGGAGTTCTTC	CASSLDLEAPVEFF
-	-	TRBJ1-1	TRBV19	TGTGCCAGTAGTATCCAGCGGAACACTGAAGCTTTCTTT	CASSIQRNTEAFF